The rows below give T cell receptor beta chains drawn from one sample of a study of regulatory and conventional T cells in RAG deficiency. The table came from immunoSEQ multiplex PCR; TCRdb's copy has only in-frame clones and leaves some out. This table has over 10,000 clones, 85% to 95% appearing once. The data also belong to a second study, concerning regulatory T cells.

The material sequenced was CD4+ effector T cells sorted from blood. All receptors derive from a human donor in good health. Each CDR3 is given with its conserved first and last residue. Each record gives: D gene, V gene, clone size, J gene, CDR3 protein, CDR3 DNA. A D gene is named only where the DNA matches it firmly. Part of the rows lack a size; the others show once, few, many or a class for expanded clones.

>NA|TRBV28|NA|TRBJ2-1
CASSLPTGPYNEQFF
TGTGCCAGCAGTTTACCGACAGGCCCCTACAATGAGCAGTTCTTC
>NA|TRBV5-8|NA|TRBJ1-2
CASSLADSRANYGYTF
TGTGCCAGCAGCTTGGCCGACTCACGGGCTAACTATGGCTACACCTTC
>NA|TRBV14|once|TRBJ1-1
CASSHQVVPSTEAFF
TGTGCCAGCAGCCACCAGGTAGTACCGAGCACTGAAGCTTTCTTT
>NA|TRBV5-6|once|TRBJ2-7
CASTPIGANEQYF
TGTGCCAGCACCCCCATCGGGGCCAACGAGCAGTACTTC
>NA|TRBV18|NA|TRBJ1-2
CASSPGRAGHGYTF
TGTGCCAGCTCACCAGGCAGGGCGGGACATGGCTACACCTTC
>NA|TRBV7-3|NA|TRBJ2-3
CASSLEGSTQYF
TGTGCCAGCAGCTTAGAAGGGAGTACGCAGTATTTT
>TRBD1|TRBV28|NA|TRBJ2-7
CASSQGVGYEQYF
TGTGCCAGCAGTCAGGGGGTTGGCTACGAGCAGTACTTC
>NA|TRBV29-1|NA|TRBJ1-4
CSVKWNEKLFF
TGCAGCGTTAAGTGGAATGAAAAACTGTTTTTT
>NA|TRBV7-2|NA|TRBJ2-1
CASSLAAQEFF
TGTGCCAGCAGCTTAGCGGCACAGGAGTTCTTC
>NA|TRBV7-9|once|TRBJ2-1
CASSLTGTKANEQFF
TGTGCCAGCAGCTTAACCGGGACCAAAGCCAATGAGCAGTTCTTC
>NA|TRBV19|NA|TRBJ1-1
CASTAGRRRNTHWDTEAFF
TGTGCCAGTACCGCAGGAAGGCGCCGTAATACACATTGGGACACTGAAGCTTTCTTT
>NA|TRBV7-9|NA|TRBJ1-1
CASRQDREAFF
TGTGCCAGCAGACAAGACCGTGAAGCTTTCTTT
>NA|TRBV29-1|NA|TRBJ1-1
CSVVAAMNTEAFF
TGCAGCGTTGTGGCGGCGATGAACACTGAAGCTTTCTTT
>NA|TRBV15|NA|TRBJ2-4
CATSPLADLGENIQYF
TGTGCCACCAGCCCACTGGCGGACCTTGGAGAAAACATTCAGTACTTC
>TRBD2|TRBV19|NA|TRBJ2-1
CASTPSGSPYNEQFF
TGTGCCAGTACTCCGAGCGGGAGCCCCTACAATGAGCAGTTCTTC
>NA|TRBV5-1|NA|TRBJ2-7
CASSLDGPSSYEQYF
TGCGCCAGCAGCTTGGACGGACCTAGCTCCTACGAGCAGTACTTC
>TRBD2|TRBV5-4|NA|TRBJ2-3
CASSLVGLAAGASTDTQYF
TGTGCCAGCAGCTTGGTTGGACTAGCGGCGGGAGCGAGCACAGATACGCAGTATTTT
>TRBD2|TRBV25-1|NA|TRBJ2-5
CASSEPTRGRGETQYF
TGTGCCAGCAGTGAACCCACCCGCGGGAGAGGAGAGACCCAGTACTTC
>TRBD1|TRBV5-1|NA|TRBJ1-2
CASSSLTGTANYGYTF
TGCGCCAGCAGCTCCCTTACCGGGACAGCTAACTATGGCTACACCTTC
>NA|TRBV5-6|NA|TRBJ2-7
CASSLGIDEQYF
TGTGCCAGCAGCTTGGGTATAGACGAGCAGTACTTC
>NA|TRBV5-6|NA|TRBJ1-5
CASSLWSRNQPQHF
TGTGCCAGCAGCTTGTGGTCACGCAATCAGCCCCAGCATTTT
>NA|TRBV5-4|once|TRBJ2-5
CASSPKTGQETQYF
TGTGCCAGCAGCCCTAAGACAGGCCAAGAGACCCAGTACTTC
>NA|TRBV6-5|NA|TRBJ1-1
CASRGIQNTEAFF
TGTGCCAGCAGGGGGATACAGAACACTGAAGCTTTCTTT
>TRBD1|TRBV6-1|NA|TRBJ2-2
CASNSRDRLAGELFF
TGTGCCAGCAATTCAAGGGACAGGTTGGCCGGGGAGCTGTTTTTT
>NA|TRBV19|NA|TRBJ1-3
CASSIGQAGSGNTIYF
TGTGCCAGTAGTATAGGACAGGCGGGCTCTGGAAACACCATATATTTT
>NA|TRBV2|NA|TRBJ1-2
CASSEYVGAGYTF
TGTGCCAGCAGTGAATACGTGGGGGCGGGCTACACCTTC
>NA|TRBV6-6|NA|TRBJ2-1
CASSYFSSQTNEQFF
TGTGCCAGCAGTTACTTTAGCTCCCAGACCAATGAGCAGTTCTTC
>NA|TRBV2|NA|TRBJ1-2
CASSARPSNYGYTF
TGTGCCAGCAGCGCCCGCCCCTCAAACTATGGCTACACCTTC
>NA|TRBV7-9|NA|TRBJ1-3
CASSLGSGSGNTIYF
TGTGCCAGCAGCTTAGGTTCGGGCTCTGGAAACACCATATATTTT
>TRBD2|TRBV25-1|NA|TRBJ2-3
CASSYQRGFSTDTQYF
TGTGCCAGCAGTTACCAGCGGGGGTTCAGCACAGATACGCAGTATTTT
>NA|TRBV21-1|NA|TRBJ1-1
CASSIGQGARMNTEAFF
TGTGCCAGCAGTATAGGGCAGGGGGCGAGAATGAACACTGAAGCTTTCTTT
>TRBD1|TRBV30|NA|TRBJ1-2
CVREGQGRRYTF
TGTGTCCGAGAAGGACAGGGTCGTCGCTACACCTTC
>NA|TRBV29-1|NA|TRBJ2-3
CSVDGRGGTDTQYF
TGCAGCGTTGATGGCCGAGGAGGCACAGATACGCAGTATTTT
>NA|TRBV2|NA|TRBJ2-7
CASQYREINYEQYF
TGTGCAAGCCAATACAGAGAAATCAACTACGAGCAGTACTTC
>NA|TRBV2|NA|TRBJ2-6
CASSETAPGANVLTF
TGTGCCAGCAGTGAGACAGCCCCTGGGGCCAACGTCCTGACTTTC
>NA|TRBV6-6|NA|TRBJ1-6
CASSYLGKYNSPLHF
TGTGCCAGCAGTTACTTGGGGAAATATAATTCACCCCTCCACTTT
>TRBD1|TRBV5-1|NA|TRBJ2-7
CASSIRYDRGNYEQYF
TGCGCCAGCAGCATAAGGTATGACAGGGGAAACTACGAGCAGTACTTC
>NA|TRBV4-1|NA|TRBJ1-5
CASSQGTDYYSNQPQHF
TGCGCCAGCAGCCAAGGGACAGATTATTATAGCAATCAGCCCCAGCATTTT
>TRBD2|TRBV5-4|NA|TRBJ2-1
CASSPGLAGANEQFF
TGTGCCAGCAGCCCCGGACTAGCGGGGGCCAATGAGCAGTTCTTC
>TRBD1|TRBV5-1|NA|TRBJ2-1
CASSLAFRQGDYEQFF
TGCGCCAGCAGCTTGGCCTTTCGACAGGGAGATTATGAGCAGTTCTTC
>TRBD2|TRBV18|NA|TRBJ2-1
CASSPLRTSGSSSYNEQFF
TGTGCCAGCTCACCACTAAGGACTAGCGGGAGTAGCTCCTACAATGAGCAGTTCTTC
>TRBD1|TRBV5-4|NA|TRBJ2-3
CASSFGGSGTGSLGTDTQYF
TGTGCCAGCAGCTTCGGAGGATCTGGGACAGGCTCCCTGGGCACAGATACGCAGTATTTT
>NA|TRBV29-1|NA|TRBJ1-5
CSVRPDGVSNQPQHF
TGCAGCGTTCGACCGGACGGGGTTAGCAATCAGCCCCAGCATTTT